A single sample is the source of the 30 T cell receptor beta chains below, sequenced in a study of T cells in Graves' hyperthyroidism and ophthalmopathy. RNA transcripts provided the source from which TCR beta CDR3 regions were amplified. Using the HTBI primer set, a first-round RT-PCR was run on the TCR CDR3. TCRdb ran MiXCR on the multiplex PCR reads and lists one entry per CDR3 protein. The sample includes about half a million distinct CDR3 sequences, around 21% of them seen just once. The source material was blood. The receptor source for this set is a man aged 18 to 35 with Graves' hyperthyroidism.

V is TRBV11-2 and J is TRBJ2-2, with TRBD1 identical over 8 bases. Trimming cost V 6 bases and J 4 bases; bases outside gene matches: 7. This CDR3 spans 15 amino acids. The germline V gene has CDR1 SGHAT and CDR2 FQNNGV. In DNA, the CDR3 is TGTGCCAGCAGGCCCGGACAGGGTTCCACCGGGGAGCTGTTTTTT. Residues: CASRPGQGSTGELFF.

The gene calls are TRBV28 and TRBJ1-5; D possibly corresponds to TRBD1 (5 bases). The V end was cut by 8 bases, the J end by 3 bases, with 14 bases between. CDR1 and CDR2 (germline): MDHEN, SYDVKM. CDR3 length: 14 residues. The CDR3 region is CASYPGGDNQPQHF. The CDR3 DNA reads TGTGCCAGCTACCCTGGAGGGGACAATCAGCCCCAGCATTTT.

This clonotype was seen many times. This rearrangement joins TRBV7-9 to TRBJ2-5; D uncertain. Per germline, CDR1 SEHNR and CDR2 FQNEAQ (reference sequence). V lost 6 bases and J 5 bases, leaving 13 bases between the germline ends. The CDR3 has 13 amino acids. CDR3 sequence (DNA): TGTGCCAGCAGTTCCTCCGACCGGGAGACCCAGTACTTC. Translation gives CASSSSDRETQYF.

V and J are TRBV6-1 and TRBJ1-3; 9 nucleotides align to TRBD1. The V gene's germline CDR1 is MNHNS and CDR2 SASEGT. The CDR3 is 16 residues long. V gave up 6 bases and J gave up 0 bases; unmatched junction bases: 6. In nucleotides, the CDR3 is TGTGCCAGCAGGCGGGACAGGGCCCTCTCTGGAAACACCATATATTTT. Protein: CASRRDRALSGNTIYF.

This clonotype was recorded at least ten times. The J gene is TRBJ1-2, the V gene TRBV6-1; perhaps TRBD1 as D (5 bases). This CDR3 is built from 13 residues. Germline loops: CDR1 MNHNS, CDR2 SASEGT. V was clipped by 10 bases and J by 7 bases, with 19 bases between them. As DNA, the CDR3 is TGTGCCACCCGCGGTTCGGGGCTGAGTGGCTACACCTTC. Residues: CATRGSGLSGYTF.

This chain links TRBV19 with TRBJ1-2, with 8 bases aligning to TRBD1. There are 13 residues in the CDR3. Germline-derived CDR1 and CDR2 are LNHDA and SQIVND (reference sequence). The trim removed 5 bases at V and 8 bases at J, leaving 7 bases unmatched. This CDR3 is CASSLAGGAGYTF. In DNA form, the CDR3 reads TGTGCCAGTAGTCTTGCAGGGGGCGCCGGCTACACCTTC.

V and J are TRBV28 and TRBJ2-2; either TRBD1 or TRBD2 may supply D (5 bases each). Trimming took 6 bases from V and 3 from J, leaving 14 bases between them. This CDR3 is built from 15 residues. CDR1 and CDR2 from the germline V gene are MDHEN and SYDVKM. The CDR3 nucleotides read TGTGCCAGCAGCCCTGGGGGATGGGACACCGGGGAGCTGTTTTTT. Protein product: CASSPGGWDTGELFF.

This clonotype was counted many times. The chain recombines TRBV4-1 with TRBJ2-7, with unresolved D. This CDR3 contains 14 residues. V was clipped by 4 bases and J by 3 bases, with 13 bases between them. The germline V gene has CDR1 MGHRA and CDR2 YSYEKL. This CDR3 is CASSRREAVYEQYF. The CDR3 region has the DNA TGCGCCAGCAGCCGTCGAGAGGCCGTCTACGAGCAGTACTTC.

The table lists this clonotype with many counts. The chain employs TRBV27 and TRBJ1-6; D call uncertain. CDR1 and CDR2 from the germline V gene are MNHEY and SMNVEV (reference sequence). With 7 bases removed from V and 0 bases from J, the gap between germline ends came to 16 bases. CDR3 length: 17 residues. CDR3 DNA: TGTGCCAGCACCGCCTCCGGCGCGTTCTCCTATAATTCACCCCTCCACTTT. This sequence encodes CASTASGAFSYNSPLHF.

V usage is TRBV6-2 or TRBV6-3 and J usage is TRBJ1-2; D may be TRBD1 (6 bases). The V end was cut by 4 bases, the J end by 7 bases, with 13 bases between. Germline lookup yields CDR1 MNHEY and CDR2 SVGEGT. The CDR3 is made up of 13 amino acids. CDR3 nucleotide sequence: TGTGCCAGCAGTTTGATAGGGGGGTCTGGCTACACCTTC. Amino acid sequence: CASSLIGGSGYTF.

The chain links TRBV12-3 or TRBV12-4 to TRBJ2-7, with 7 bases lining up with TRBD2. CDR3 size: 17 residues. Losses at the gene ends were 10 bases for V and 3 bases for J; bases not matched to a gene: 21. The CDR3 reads CAICFGGLVGSLYEQYF. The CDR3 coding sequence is TGTGCCATCTGTTTTGGAGGACTAGTGGGCTCCCTCTACGAGCAGTACTTC.

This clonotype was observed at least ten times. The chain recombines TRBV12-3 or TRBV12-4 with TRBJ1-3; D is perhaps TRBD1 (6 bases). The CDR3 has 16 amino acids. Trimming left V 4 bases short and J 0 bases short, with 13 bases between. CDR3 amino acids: CASSSAGASSGNTIYF. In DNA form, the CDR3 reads TGTGCCAGCAGTTCGGCAGGGGCAAGCTCTGGAAACACCATATATTTT.

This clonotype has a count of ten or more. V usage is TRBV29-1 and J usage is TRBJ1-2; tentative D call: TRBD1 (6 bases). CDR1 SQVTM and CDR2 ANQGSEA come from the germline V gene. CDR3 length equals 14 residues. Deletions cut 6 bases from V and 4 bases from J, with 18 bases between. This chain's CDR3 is CSVRASGEGYGYTF. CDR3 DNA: TGCAGCGTGAGGGCCTCAGGGGAGGGCTATGGCTACACCTTC.

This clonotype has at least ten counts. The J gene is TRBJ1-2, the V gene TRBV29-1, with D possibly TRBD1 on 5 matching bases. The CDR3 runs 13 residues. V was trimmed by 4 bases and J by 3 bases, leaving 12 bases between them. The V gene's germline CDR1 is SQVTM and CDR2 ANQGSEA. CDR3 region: CSVAGGGDYGYTF. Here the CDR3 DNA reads TGCAGCGTTGCGGGGGGTGGGGACTATGGCTACACCTTC.

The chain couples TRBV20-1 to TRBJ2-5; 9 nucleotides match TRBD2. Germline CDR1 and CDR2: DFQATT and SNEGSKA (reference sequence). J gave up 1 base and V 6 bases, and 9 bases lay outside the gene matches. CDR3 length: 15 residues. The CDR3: CSAPLAGPFQETQYF. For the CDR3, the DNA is TGCAGTGCCCCACTAGCGGGTCCATTCCAAGAGACCCAGTACTTC.

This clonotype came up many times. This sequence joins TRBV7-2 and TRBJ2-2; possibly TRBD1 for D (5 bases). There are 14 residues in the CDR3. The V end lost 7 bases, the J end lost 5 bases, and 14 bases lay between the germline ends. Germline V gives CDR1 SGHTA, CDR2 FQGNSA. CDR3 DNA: TGTGCCAGCATCAACGGCCAGGGAACCGGGGAGCTGTTTTTT. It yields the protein CASINGQGTGELFF.

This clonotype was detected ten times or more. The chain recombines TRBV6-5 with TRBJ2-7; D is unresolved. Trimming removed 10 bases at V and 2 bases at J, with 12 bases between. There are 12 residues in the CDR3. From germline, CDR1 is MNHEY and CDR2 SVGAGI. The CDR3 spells CATLEWPYEQYF. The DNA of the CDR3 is TGTGCCACCCTGGAGTGGCCCTACGAGCAGTACTTC.

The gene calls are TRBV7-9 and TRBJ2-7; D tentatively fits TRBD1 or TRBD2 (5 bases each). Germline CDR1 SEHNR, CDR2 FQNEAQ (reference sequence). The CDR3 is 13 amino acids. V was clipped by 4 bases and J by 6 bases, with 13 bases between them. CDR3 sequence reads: CASSWDREGEQYF. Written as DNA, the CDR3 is TGTGCCAGCAGCTGGGACCGCGAGGGCGAGCAGTACTTC.

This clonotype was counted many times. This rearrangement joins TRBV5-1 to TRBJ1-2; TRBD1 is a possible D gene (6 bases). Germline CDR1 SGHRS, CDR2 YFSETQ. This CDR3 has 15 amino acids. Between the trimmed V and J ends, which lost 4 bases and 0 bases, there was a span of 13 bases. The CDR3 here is CASSRGAGPNYGYTF. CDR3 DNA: TGCGCCAGCAGCCGGGGGGCAGGCCCTAACTATGGCTACACCTTC.

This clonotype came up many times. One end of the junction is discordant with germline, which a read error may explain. CDR3 in amino acids: CASSLLGTGELFF. CDR3 coding DNA: TGCGCCAGCAGCTTGCTGGGCACCGGGGAGCTGTTTTTT. The rearrangement joins TRBV27 to TRBJ2-2; D gene ambiguous. Germline V lookup: CDR1 MNHEY, CDR2 SMNVEV (reference sequence). The CDR3 extends over 13 amino acids.

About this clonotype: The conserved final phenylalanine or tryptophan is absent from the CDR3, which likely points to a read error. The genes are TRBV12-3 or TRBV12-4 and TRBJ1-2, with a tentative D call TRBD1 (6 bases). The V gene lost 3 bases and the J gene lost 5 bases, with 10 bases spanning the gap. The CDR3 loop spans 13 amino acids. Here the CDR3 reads CASSFPDSYGYTV. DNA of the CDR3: TGTGCCAGCAGTTTCCCGGACAGTTATGGCTACACCGTC.

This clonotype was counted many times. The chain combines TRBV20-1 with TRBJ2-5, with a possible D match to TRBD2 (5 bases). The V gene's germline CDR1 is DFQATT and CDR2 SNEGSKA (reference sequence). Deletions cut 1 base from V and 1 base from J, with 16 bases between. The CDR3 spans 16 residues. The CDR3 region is CSARAMDRGPQETQYF. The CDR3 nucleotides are TGCAGTGCTAGAGCCATGGACCGCGGGCCCCAAGAGACCCAGTACTTC.

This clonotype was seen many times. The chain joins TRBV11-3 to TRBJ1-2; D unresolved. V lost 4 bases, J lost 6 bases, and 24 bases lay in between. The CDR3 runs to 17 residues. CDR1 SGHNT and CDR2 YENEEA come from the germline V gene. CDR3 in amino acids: CASSSQFRASLGDGYTF. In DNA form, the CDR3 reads TGTGCCAGCAGCTCTCAGTTCCGTGCGTCCCTGGGTGATGGCTACACCTTC.

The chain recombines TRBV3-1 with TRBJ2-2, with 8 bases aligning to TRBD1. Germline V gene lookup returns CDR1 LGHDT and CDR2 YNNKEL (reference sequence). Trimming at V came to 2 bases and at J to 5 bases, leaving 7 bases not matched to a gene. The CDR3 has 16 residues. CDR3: CASSQSGGIGTGELFF. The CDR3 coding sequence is TGTGCCAGCAGCCAATCAGGGGGCATTGGTACCGGGGAGCTGTTTTTT.

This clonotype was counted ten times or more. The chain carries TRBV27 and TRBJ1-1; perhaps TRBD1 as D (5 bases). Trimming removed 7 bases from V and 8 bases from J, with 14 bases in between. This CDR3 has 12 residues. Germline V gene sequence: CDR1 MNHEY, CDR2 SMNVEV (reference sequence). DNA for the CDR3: TGTGCCAGCACCCCGGGGGGAGGAGAAGCTTTCTTT. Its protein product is CASTPGGGEAFF.

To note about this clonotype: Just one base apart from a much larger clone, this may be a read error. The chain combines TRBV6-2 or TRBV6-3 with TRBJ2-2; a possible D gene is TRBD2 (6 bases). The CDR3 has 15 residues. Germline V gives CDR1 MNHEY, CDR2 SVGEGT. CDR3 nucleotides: TGTGCCAGCAGCCCCGGGACTTTTTTCTTCGGGGAGCTGTTGTTT. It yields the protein CASSPGTFFFGELLF.

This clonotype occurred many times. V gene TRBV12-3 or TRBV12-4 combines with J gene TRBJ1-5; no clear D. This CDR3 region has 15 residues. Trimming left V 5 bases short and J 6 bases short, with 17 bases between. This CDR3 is CASSPLIGAAQPQHF. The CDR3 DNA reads TGTGCCAGCAGTCCCCTTATAGGAGCGGCTCAGCCCCAGCATTTT.

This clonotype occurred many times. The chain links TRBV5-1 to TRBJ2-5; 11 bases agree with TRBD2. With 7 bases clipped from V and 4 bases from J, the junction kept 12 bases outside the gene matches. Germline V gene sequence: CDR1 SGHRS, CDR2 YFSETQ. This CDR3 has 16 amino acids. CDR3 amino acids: CASGLPPGTSGETQYF. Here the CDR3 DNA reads TGCGCCAGCGGGCTGCCCCCGGGGACTAGCGGAGAGACCCAGTACTTC.

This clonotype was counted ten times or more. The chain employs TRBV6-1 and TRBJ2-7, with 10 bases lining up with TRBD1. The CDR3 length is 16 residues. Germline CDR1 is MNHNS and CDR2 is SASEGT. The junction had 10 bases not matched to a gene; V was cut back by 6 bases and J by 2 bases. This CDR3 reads CASSPPDRGLAYEQYF. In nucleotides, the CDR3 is TGTGCCAGCAGCCCACCCGACAGGGGGCTAGCCTACGAGCAGTACTTC.

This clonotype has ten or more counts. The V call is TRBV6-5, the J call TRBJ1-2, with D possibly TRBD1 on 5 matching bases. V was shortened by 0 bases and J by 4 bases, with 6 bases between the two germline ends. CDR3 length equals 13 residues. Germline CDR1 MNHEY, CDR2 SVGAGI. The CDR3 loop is CASSYSDTYGYTF. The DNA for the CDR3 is TGTGCCAGCAGTTACTCGGACACCTATGGCTACACCTTC.